This is a list of T cell receptor beta chains from one sample in a study of T-cell reconstitution after alpha-beta-depleted transplantation in children. TCRdb redid the calling of the PCR reads with MiXCR, one entry per CDR3 protein. The data show 700,000 to 950,000 distinct CDR3 sequences, with around 17% seen just once and around 4.5% held by the top ten. This sample comprised PBMCs, mostly from graft donor cells, obtained 360 days after TCRalphabeta/CD19-depleted stem cell transplant. Every receptor here comes from a male patient younger than 18 who had a stem cell transplant for acute lymphoblastic leukemia, so the T cells may come from the graft donor. CDR3s include the opening cysteine and the closing phenylalanine or tryptophan. The listing skips clone size in some rows; elsewhere it reads once, few, many or a size class.

V gene	clone size	J gene	CDR3 protein
TRBV12-3/TRBV12-4	NA	TRBJ2-2	CASRYWTSGELFF
TRBV18	NA	TRBJ2-3	CASSPLTSTSTDTQYF
TRBV7-3	NA	TRBJ2-1	CASSLIGAGPSGRDEQFF
TRBV29-1	NA	TRBJ1-1	CSVEGQPGTEAFF
TRBV24-1	many	TRBJ2-1	CATTADSYNEQFF
TRBV13	few	TRBJ2-2	CASKAQTGELFF
TRBV15	few	TRBJ1-1	CATSRSGGAEAFF
TRBV29-1	few	TRBJ1-1	CSAPENTEAFF
TRBV7-8	NA	TRBJ2-7	CASRYRTGLKYEQYF
TRBV5-1	NA	TRBJ1-1	CASYTGTGNTEAFF
TRBV7-9	NA	TRBJ2-1	CASSFRDYLNEQFF
TRBV7-2	NA	TRBJ2-4	CASSLAVRGAPAKNIQYF
TRBV15	many	TRBJ1-1	CATSGRMNTEAFF
TRBV5-1	NA	TRBJ2-7	CASSQTSVYEQYF
TRBV7-9	NA	TRBJ2-7	CASSLQELAPNEQYF
TRBV3-1	NA	TRBJ2-7	CALCSPRSGHPMTYEQYF
TRBV9	few	TRBJ2-7	CASSALGSTYEQYF
TRBV27	many	TRBJ2-7	CASSLQGARYEQYF
TRBV5-1	NA	TRBJ1-2	CASSHAGTAYEGYTF
TRBV5-1	few	TRBJ2-1	CASSWGLAGVSNEQFF
TRBV12-3/TRBV12-4	few	TRBJ2-5	CASSLSGWGTQYF
TRBV27	NA	TRBJ2-1	CASSFGLGRGSYNEQFF
TRBV29-1	NA	TRBJ2-5	CSVEVGFSRLGETQYF
TRBV13	NA	TRBJ2-7	CASSLALWDRAYEQYF
TRBV5-1	NA	TRBJ2-1	CASSSSKTSGRGNEQFF
TRBV5-1	many	TRBJ2-1	CASSPPAGGVDEQFF
TRBV20-1	NA	TRBJ1-5	CSARGDRGQPQHF
TRBV7-8	NA	TRBJ1-5	CASSPEIPNQPQHF
TRBV12-3/TRBV12-4	few	TRBJ2-1	CASSPIPGLAAYNEQFF
TRBV6-2/TRBV6-3	NA	TRBJ1-1	CASRLPGLNTEAFF
TRBV18	NA	TRBJ2-5	CASSPRRTAQETQYF
TRBV5-1	few	TRBJ2-2	CASRWTSGMNTGELFF
TRBV9	NA	TRBJ1-4	CASSVEPYNEKLFF
TRBV10-3	many	TRBJ1-1	CAINELWNTEAFF
TRBV30	NA	TRBJ2-1	CAWTAGTSFYNEQFF
TRBV18	many	TRBJ2-1	CASSPKREKEQFF
TRBV15	NA	TRBJ2-1	CATSRPNRGRNNEQFF
TRBV11-2	NA	TRBJ2-1	CASSLVGRGFYNEQFF
TRBV2	few	TRBJ2-4	CASIILALPKNIQYF
TRBV7-3	few	TRBJ2-3	CASSLTGSSSATQYF
TRBV20-1	NA	TRBJ2-1	CSAALASGRLYNEQFF
TRBV3-1	few	TRBJ2-6	CASSRNGIRGGPSGANVLTF
TRBV2	NA	TRBJ1-1	CASSGGYTEAFF
TRBV4-1	many	TRBJ1-2	CASSWTGLRDNYGYTF
TRBV4-1	NA	TRBJ2-3	CASSYPGSTDTQYF
TRBV29-1	NA	TRBJ2-2	CSVGLQGPPNTGELFF
TRBV12-3/TRBV12-4	few	TRBJ2-1	CASTSGGSNEQFF
TRBV2	NA	TRBJ2-5	CASSRQDRGGETQYF
TRBV23-1	NA	TRBJ2-2	CASSQSPHSNTGELFF
TRBV7-3	once	TRBJ2-1	CASSPRTGSDEQFF
TRBV4-1	NA	TRBJ2-2	CASSHYVGGARTGELFF
TRBV4-1	NA	TRBJ2-7	CASSQESPGSLYDEQYF
TRBV7-2	few	TRBJ1-4	CASSLTNEKLFF
TRBV12-3/TRBV12-4	NA	TRBJ2-3	CASADFSTDTQYF
TRBV3-1	few	TRBJ2-2	CASSQFTGEVGELFF
TRBV6-6	NA	TRBJ2-7	CASSDNSGYEQYF
TRBV15	many	TRBJ2-7	CATSRDSRLTFEQYF
TRBV5-5	few	TRBJ2-5	CASSFLRLHQETQYF
TRBV5-2	once	TRBJ2-2	CASKTSGIAGELFF